These 15 T cell receptor beta chains were sequenced from one sample in a study of breast tumors, draining lymph nodes, adjacent tissues. Each CDR3 protein gets one entry after TCRdb re-called the multiplex PCR reads with MiXCR. The data show over 10,000 distinct CDR3 sequences, about 46% seen once. Specimen: tumor-adjacent breast tissue. These receptors came from a female donor with breast cancer. Some clones in this sample may be carry-over from other donors' samples.

The sample holds many counts of this clonotype. The genes are TRBV6-2 or TRBV6-3 and TRBJ2-1; 12 bases line up with TRBD2. J was trimmed by 9 bases and V by 6 bases; bases with no gene match: 12. The CDR3 is made up of 16 amino acids. Germline V CDR1 and CDR2: MNHEY, SVGEGT. The CDR3 nucleotides are TGTGCCAGCAGCCCCGGGACTAGCGGGTGGGGGGGTGAGCAGTTCTTC. Protein product: CASSPGTSGWGGEQFF.

This clonotype came up many times. The CDR3 coding sequence is TGTGCCAGCAGCCAAGAACACGGCTACGAGCAGTACTTC. Its protein product is CASSQEHGYEQYF. This chain connects TRBV14 to TRBJ2-7; D ambiguous. Germline V gene lookup returns CDR1 SGHDN and CDR2 FVKESK. Trimming removed 0 bases from V and 3 bases from J, with 6 bases in between. The CDR3 length is 13 residues.

Here the CDR3 DNA reads TGTGCCACCAGAGTTGGAGAGAGCGCCGGAAACACCATATATTTT. As protein: CATRVGESAGNTIYF. The rearrangement links TRBV15 to TRBJ1-3, with unresolved D. Looked up from germline, CDR1 is LNHNV and CDR2 is YYDKDF (reference sequence). The V and J ends lost 6 bases and 4 bases respectively, with 16 bases between them. CDR3 size: 15 residues.

The chain recombines TRBV7-9 with TRBJ2-7; TRBD1 matches at 7 bases. Germline assignment: CDR1 SEHNR and CDR2 FQNEAQ (reference sequence). V was clipped by 5 bases and J by 6 bases; unmatched bases: 4. This CDR3 region has 12 residues. Written as DNA, the CDR3 is TGTGCCAGCAGCAACAGGGGTCCCGAGCAGTACTTC. It specifies CASSNRGPEQYF.

The chain joins TRBV2 to TRBJ2-7, with D uncertain. V lost 4 bases to trimming and J lost 0 bases, with 4 bases between them. CDR3 size: 12 residues. The germline V gene encodes CDR1 SNHLY and CDR2 FYNNEI. The CDR3 DNA reads TGTGCCAGCAGTGGGGACTCCTACGAGCAGTACGTC. Translated: CASSGDSYEQYV.

As to this clonotype: This could be a read error, since a much larger clone is one nucleotide away. V is TRBV9 and J is TRBJ2-7, with a tentative D call TRBD2 (5 bases). The CDR3 is made up of 15 amino acids. With 4 bases removed from V and 2 bases from J, the gap between germline ends came to 16 bases. Germline V CDR1 and CDR2: SGDLS, YYNGEE. In DNA, the CDR3 is TGTGCCAGCAGCCAACCGGGGTCGGTGACCTACGAGCAGTACTTC. Its protein product is CASSQPGSVTYEQYF.

As to this clonotype: Sequence at one end of the junction differs from germline and may be a read error. The chain couples TRBV6-2 or TRBV6-3 to TRBJ2-2, with a tentative D call TRBD2 (6 bases). Germline lookup yields CDR1 MNHEY and CDR2 SVGEGT. The CDR3 extends over 14 amino acids. CDR3 in amino acids: CASSRGTGTGGLFF. The CDR3 DNA sequence: TGTGCCAGCAGCCGAGGGACTGGGACCGGGGGGCTGTTTTTT.

The chain carries TRBV20-1 and TRBJ2-7; D is possibly TRBD2 (6 bases). Trimming pared 3 bases from V and 3 bases from J, leaving 12 bases between. CDR3 length: 13 residues. Germline CDR1 is DFQATT and CDR2 is SNEGSKA (reference sequence). The CDR3, as DNA: TGCAGTGCTAGTATCCTAGCGAGCTACGAGCAGTACTTC. Its translation is CSASILASYEQYF.

The genes are TRBV19 and TRBJ2-1; D not resolved. V was trimmed by 5 bases and J by 0 bases, leaving 17 bases between them. CDR1 is LNHDA, CDR2 SQIVND, per germline (reference sequence). The CDR3 extends over 17 amino acids. The CDR3 loop is CASSPRSFLSSYNEQFF. The CDR3, as DNA: TGTGCCAGTAGTCCTCGTAGCTTCCTGAGCTCCTACAATGAGCAGTTCTTC.

The rearrangement joins TRBV27 to TRBJ2-3, with a tentative D call TRBD2 (6 bases). Germline lookup yields CDR1 MNHEY and CDR2 SMNVEV (reference sequence). The CDR3 loop spans 14 amino acids. The V end lost 4 bases, the J end lost 3 bases, and 11 bases lay between the germline ends. The DNA of the CDR3 is TGTGCCAGCAGTTCATTGGGACTGACAGATACGCAGTATTTT. It codes for CASSSLGLTDTQYF.

This clonotype was observed a few times. This chain uses TRBV20-1 with TRBJ2-1, with 9 bases matching TRBD1. The CDR3 totals 15 residues. Germline-derived CDR1 and CDR2 are DFQATT and SNEGSKA (reference sequence). The V and J ends lost 4 bases and 6 bases, in that order; junction bases with no gene match: 10. CDR3 DNA: TGCAGTGCTAAACGGACAGGGGAGGGTTCCAATGAGCAGTTCTTC. It specifies CSAKRTGEGSNEQFF.

This chain uses TRBV18 with TRBJ1-5, with D maybe TRBD1 (6 bases). This CDR3 region has 14 residues. Looked up from germline, CDR1 is KGHSH and CDR2 is LQKENI. V lost 3 bases, J lost 4 bases, and 10 bases lay in between. The DNA for the CDR3 is TGTGCCAGCTCACCCAGGGACACAAATCAGCCCCAGCATTTT. Its translation: CASSPRDTNQPQHF.

By sample fraction, this clonotype is medium-sized. The chain employs TRBV3-1 and TRBJ2-1; 9 nucleotides match TRBD2. V shed 8 bases, J shed 10 bases, and the junction held 9 bases outside the gene matches. Germline CDR1 is LGHDT and CDR2 is YNNKEL (reference sequence). The length of the CDR3 is 13 residues. CDR3 amino acids: CASGLAGSAEQFF. Written as DNA, the CDR3 is TGTGCCAGCGGCCTAGCGGGATCGGCCGAGCAGTTCTTC.

This clonotype turned up a few times. The chain has TRBV20-1 and TRBJ1-4, with 10 bases fitting TRBD1. Per germline, CDR1 DFQATT and CDR2 SNEGSKA (reference sequence). The CDR3 spans 14 residues. V gave up 3 bases and J gave up 8 bases; unmatched junction bases: 6. This CDR3 reads CSASRGTGDEKLFF. The CDR3 DNA follows: TGCAGTGCTAGTCGCGGGACAGGGGACGAAAAACTGTTTTTT.

This clonotype was observed a single time. The chain recombines TRBV10-1 with TRBJ2-3; TRBD2 aligns across 9 bases. The CDR3 has 15 amino acids. The junction had 5 bases not matched to a gene; V was cut back by 5 bases and J by 2 bases. The germline CDR1 and CDR2 sequences are WNHNN and SYGVQD (reference sequence). CDR3 coding DNA: TGCGCCAGCAGTACCCGACTAGCGGACACAGATACGCAGTATTTT. Translating it yields CASSTRLADTDTQYF.